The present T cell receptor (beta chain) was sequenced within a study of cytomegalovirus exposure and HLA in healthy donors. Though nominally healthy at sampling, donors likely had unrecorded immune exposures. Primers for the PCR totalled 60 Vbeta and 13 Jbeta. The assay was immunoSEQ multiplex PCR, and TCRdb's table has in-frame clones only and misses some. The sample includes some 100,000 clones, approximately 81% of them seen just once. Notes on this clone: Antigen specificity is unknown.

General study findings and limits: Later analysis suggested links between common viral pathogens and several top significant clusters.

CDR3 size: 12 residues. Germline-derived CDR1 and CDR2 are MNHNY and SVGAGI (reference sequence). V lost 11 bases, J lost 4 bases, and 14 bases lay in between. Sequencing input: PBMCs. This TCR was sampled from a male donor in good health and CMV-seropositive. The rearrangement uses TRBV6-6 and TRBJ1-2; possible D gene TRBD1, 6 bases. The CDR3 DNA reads TGTGCCGCTACCGGGACATTCTATGGCTACACCTTC. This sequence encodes CAATGTFYGYTF.